This T cell receptor beta chain was profiled in a study of type 1 and type 2 diabetes patients. The overall study: Donors were type 1 diabetes, type 2 diabetes, or nondiabetic controls.

CDR1 is SGHTA and CDR2 is FQGTGA in the germline V gene. This CDR3 has 15 amino acids. Trimming cost V 5 bases and J 5 bases, with 18 bases left between them. General study findings and limits: Some expanded clones seen only in T1D might occur in additional T2D or control samples.

As concerns this clonotype: What it binds is not known.

Anyone with other autoimmune disease or infection in the prior four weeks was excluded. Genomic DNA was the PCR template. Amplification of the beta chain CDR3 used 30 forward and 13 reverse multiplex primers. TCRdb itself ran the multiplex PCR reads through MiXCR, one entry per CDR3 protein. This table has 250,000 or so distinct CDR3 sequences, more than 45% appearing once. The TCR originated in a man aged 18 to 35 with type 2 diabetes. The specimen sequenced was peripheral blood mononuclear cells (PBMCs). The chain recombines TRBV7-3 with TRBJ1-1; the D is unclear. In nucleotides, the CDR3 is TGTGCCAGCAGCCAAGATCGGTTAGGTAAAACTGAAGCTTTCTTT. Protein sequence: CASSQDRLGKTEAFF.